This is a list of T cell receptor beta chains from one sample in a study of blood T cells in healthy people across ages. MiXCR, applied by TCRdb to the 5' RACE reads, yields one record per CDR3 protein. In the table there are hundreds of thousands of distinct CDR3 sequences, about 25% of which are singletons. Sequenced: blood. The receptors here all came from a woman in her seventies in good health. Both conserved end residues are part of each CDR3. Each record gives: clone size, V gene, CDR3 protein. Clone sizes are given selectively: once, few, many, or a class where the clone is expanded.

clone size: NA; V gene: TRBV28; CDR3 protein: CASSPTGTAEAFF
clone size: few; V gene: TRBV7-2; CDR3 protein: CASSFSGTGANEQYF
clone size: few; V gene: TRBV28; CDR3 protein: CAGSSQTLTQYF
clone size: NA; V gene: TRBV18; CDR3 protein: CASSPTNGQPQHF
clone size: NA; V gene: TRBV29-1; CDR3 protein: CSVPPGLAYNEQFF
clone size: NA; V gene: TRBV11-2; CDR3 protein: CASSPLAGVDTQYF
clone size: NA; V gene: TRBV9; CDR3 protein: CASSVSGTGSSGVYGYTF
clone size: NA; V gene: TRBV29-1; CDR3 protein: CSAGGHGYGYTF
clone size: few; V gene: TRBV5-6; CDR3 protein: CASSRAGTNTGELFF
clone size: NA; V gene: TRBV7-2; CDR3 protein: CASSSGTGGRELVF
clone size: few; V gene: TRBV20-1; CDR3 protein: CSAREVDSPLHF
clone size: NA; V gene: TRBV11-2; CDR3 protein: CASSKGGGAFF
clone size: NA; V gene: TRBV12-3/TRBV12-4; CDR3 protein: CASSLGDGNTIYF
clone size: NA; V gene: TRBV6-5; CDR3 protein: CASSYSPGPASTKQFF
clone size: many; V gene: TRBV29-1; CDR3 protein: CSVEDLATQYF
clone size: NA; V gene: TRBV5-1; CDR3 protein: CASSLAPSQAFF
clone size: once; V gene: TRBV20-1; CDR3 protein: CSATSGSNEQFF
clone size: NA; V gene: TRBV5-1; CDR3 protein: CASSPSAQGIDEQFF
clone size: NA; V gene: TRBV19; CDR3 protein: CASTQSLYNEQFF
clone size: few; V gene: TRBV4-1; CDR3 protein: CASSQYYSSGANVLTF
clone size: NA; V gene: TRBV7-3; CDR3 protein: CASSLSQGRNTEAFF
clone size: few; V gene: TRBV20-1; CDR3 protein: CSASTNAGEQFF
clone size: NA; V gene: TRBV5-1; CDR3 protein: CASSSSLGVGGWNEQFF
clone size: NA; V gene: TRBV7-8; CDR3 protein: CASSLEVAGINTGELFF
clone size: NA; V gene: TRBV20-1; CDR3 protein: CSAPGTSGSDTQYF
clone size: NA; V gene: TRBV7-3; CDR3 protein: CASSLTIQETQCF
clone size: few; V gene: TRBV3-1; CDR3 protein: CASSQRGTGVNEQFF
clone size: few; V gene: TRBV4-2; CDR3 protein: CASSQAADKNYGYTF
clone size: few; V gene: TRBV21-1; CDR3 protein: CASSKVNQGQMQETQYF
clone size: few; V gene: TRBV7-3; CDR3 protein: CASSLGSGRYNEQFF
clone size: NA; V gene: TRBV27; CDR3 protein: CASSLPGFNQPQHF
clone size: few; V gene: TRBV7-2; CDR3 protein: CASSFGGTQYF
clone size: NA; V gene: TRBV15; CDR3 protein: CATSRDLKDFAFF
clone size: few; V gene: TRBV27; CDR3 protein: CASSSTGRMGVEQFF
clone size: NA; V gene: TRBV28; CDR3 protein: CASRRVPYEQYF